This T cell receptor (beta chain) was found in a study of tumor and adjacent non-tumor tissue in lung cancer. In regard to this clonotype: Germline is not matched at one junction end, which may reflect a read error.

Per germline, CDR1 LGHNA and CDR2 YSLEER. CDR3 length: 17 amino acids. TCRbeta libraries were built with three rounds of nested PCR, modified from ARM-PCR. TCRdb ran MiXCR on the multiplex PCR reads and lists one entry per CDR3 protein. The repertoire holds some 100,000 distinct CDR3 sequences, with roughly 73% as singletons. This sample's RNA came from whole unsorted tissue. Sequencing was done on a sample of lung tumor tissue. The rearrangement joins TRBV4-3 to TRBJ1-2; D perhaps matches TRBD1 (6 bases). This TCR derives from a woman aged 60-70 years with non-small cell lung cancer. In DNA form, the CDR3 reads TGCGCCAGCAGCCAAGATTCTAGCAGGGGAGGACTCTATGGCCACACCTTC. Encoded protein: CASSQDSSRGGLYGHTF.